This T cell receptor (beta chain) was captured in a study of OX40 agonist ivuxolimab in advanced cancers. Study information: Previous treatment with anti-PD-1, anti-PD-L1 or anti-CTLA-4 therapy was allowed; about 44% had received some.

TCRdb's table, derived via immunoSEQ multiplex PCR, lists solely in-frame clones and lacks some. The sample contains some 11,000 clones, around 72% of which appear only once. The clonotype originates from an adult with an advanced solid tumor such as melanoma, head and neck, liver or kidney cancer. The starting material was CD4+ or CD8+ T cells sorted from blood, obtained in a trial of the OX40 agonist ivuxolimab.

The CDR3: CASYEQYF. The CDR3 DNA reads TGTGCCAGCTACGAGCAGTACTTC. The chain is built from TRBV5-8 and TRBJ2-7; D call uncertain. Trimming cost V 7 bases and J 4 bases, with 0 bases left between them. This CDR3 spans 8 amino acids. CDR1 and CDR2 from the germline V gene are SGHTS and YDEGEE.